This T cell receptor (beta chain) appears in the sequencing data of a study of CD8 T cells in ankylosing spondylitis. TCRdb reprocessed the 5' RACE reads via MiXCR and lists one record per CDR3 protein. The top ten clones hold about 4% of a sample with hundreds of thousands of distinct CDR3 sequences, 20% to 25% of them seen once. J gave up 6 bases and V 4 bases, and 5 bases lay outside the gene matches. Germline V gene lookup returns CDR1 SNHLY and CDR2 FYNNEI. The CDR3 totals 15 residues. In this sample, this clonotype turned up a few times. The specimen sequenced was blood, either unsorted or a sorted T cell fraction (not recorded which). The chain has TRBV2 and TRBJ2-2, with 10 nucleotides matching TRBD2. The receptor was derived from a female donor with ankylosing spondylitis or in good health (not recorded which). CDR3 residues: CASSGGGLASGELFF. Written as DNA, the CDR3 is TGTGCCAGCAGTGGGGGGGGACTAGCGTCCGGGGAGCTGTTTTTT. The full variable domain, its missing parts supplied by reference TRBV2 and TRBJ2-2, is EPEVTQTPSHQVTQMGQEVILRCVPISNHLYFYWYRQILGQKVEFLVSFYNNEISEKSEIFDDQFSVERPDGSNFTLKIRSTKLEDSAMYFCASSGGGLASGELFFGEGSRLTVL.